This note documents a single T cell receptor (beta chain) sequence. The sample originates from a study of blood T cell repertoires in COVID-19. Turning to the study itself: The analysed material was cDNA or gDNA that came from T cells, B-cell-depleted T cells, or PBMCs.

Losses at the gene ends were 4 bases for V and 4 bases for J; bases not matched to a gene: 4. Germline V CDR1 and CDR2: SGHDT, YYEEEE. This CDR3 region has 13 residues. In the original analysis: Quantification of nucleated cells was approximated via reference gene primer amplification. Assay used: immunoSEQ multiplex PCR; TCRdb lists only in-frame clones, some missing. V and J calls and clone size are given by that table; D and trimming were obtained from the DNA. This table holds approximately 70,000 clones, roughly 79% found once. The clonotype comes from a woman aged 60-75 years with acute or convalescent COVID-19. The sample was peripheral blood. The genes are TRBV5-6 and TRBJ1-2, with TRBD1 matching over 7 bases. CDR3 protein: CASSRDRLYGYTF. DNA for the CDR3: TGTGCCAGCAGCAGGGACAGACTCTATGGCTACACCTTC.